This TCR beta chain was captured by sequencing in a study of cytomegalovirus exposure and HLA in healthy donors (dated by TCRdb to about 2017). For context, the study as a whole: In an earlier analysis of 587 of the donors, 276 Gb of sequence data and 90 million to 130 million unique TCR beta sequences from about 190 million T cells were reported. Donor age, sex, ethnicity and CMV serostatus were compiled together with the repertoire data. About 300 gigabases of sequencing data and roughly 80 million unique TCR sequences made up an early release that covered several hundred HLA-typed donors. Typing coverage varied by locus: roughly 620-640 donors for A, B, C, DRB1 and DQB1; about 520 for DQA1; some 610 for DPA1; around 490 for DPB1. All discovery cohort repertoires had been generated on a single sequencing platform. Besides the first cohort of some 670 subjects, a separate validation cohort made up of over a hundred different subjects was used. The aim of the study was to test whether cataloging public T cell receptors could identify signatures of past pathogen exposure. In an earlier analysis of more than 550 of the donors, high-throughput TCR beta sequencing was used to judge whether each TCR beta V gene segment behaved as functional or pseudogenic. The later analysis used no new phenotypic data to find candidate immune exposures, relying instead on TCR beta sequences and their occurrence across donors. The T cell repertoires of around 730 subjects were profiled by immunosequencing and related to cytomegalovirus serostatus. Both class I and class II loci were covered by HLA typing, at four-digit resolution. Across 300 to 500 genotyped donors of the cohort, an average of roughly 250,000 unique TCR beta nucleotide sequences per donor were sequenced, and approximately 17% of those sequences were non-productive. Genome-wide SNP genotypes for about 60% of the roughly 700 donors were used in a later genetic analysis, which treated that subset as a discovery cohort. To predict cytomegalovirus infection status, the study brought together high-throughput TCR immunosequencing, statistical association of individual TCRs with disease status, and machine learning. The genetic ancestry cluster associated with self-reported Caucasian donors included 70% to 85% of the roughly 400 genotyped donors. A later analysis re-examined previously published TCR beta repertoires from several hundred donors and added high-resolution HLA genotyping to investigate patterns of TCR occurrence. Because of strong linkage in the cohort, four to six DR-DQ haplotypes were treated as single units for association and clustering. Points the paper makes about the study in general: In vitro tests confirmed that three of the cytomegalovirus-associated TCR beta chains recognize cytomegalovirus antigens. A later analysis found that HLA-associated TCR beta chains were more clonally expanded and had lower generation probabilities than equally common non-associated chains. Linkage disequilibrium might explain the correlated functional status among segregating V segments, but an unknown experimental factor could not be ruled out. The study listed 150 to 200 TCR beta chains as associated with cytomegalovirus. The cohort was sequenced for TCR beta chains only, and without alpha or paired-chain data the features that could be detected were limited. Immune exposure information for the cohort was limited to CMV serostatus. In a later analysis, TCR association rates were found to vary across HLA loci, with the most associated TCRs seen for DRB1 alleles and the fewest for HLA-C alleles. The authors suggested that the approach could potentially be extended to other disease states and immunological phenotypes. Several of the top co-occurrence clusters appeared to be linked to parvovirus B19, influenza, CMV and Epstein-Barr virus, according to a later analysis. An earlier analysis of 587 of the donors showed that most TCR beta V segments appeared in productive rearrangements either about 87% or about 30% of the time, which broadly matched IMGT annotations. The earlier analysis of about 600 of the donors excluded some 16 rarely observed V segments, including chromosome 9 orphons, because counts were too low. An association between a missense DCLRE1C variant and V-gene and J-gene trimming of TCR beta chains was found in a later genetic analysis and replicated in an independent cohort. While some public TCRs were present in many individuals, most TCR sequences turned up only very rarely across donors. A cluster of highly shared sequence variants was judged likely to be a technical artifact of the sequencing pipeline. In both the original and validation cohorts, the classifier was reported to diagnose cytomegalovirus status with high specificity and sensitivity. Some IMGT-functional V segments, including TRBV6-2 and TRBV6-3, could not be distinguished by the 87-base-pair reads and were therefore excluded. HLA typing was unavailable for some donors at each locus, so association tests used only the typed subset. Specific HLA alleles were associated with 15,000 to 20,000 TCR beta sequences at a false discovery rate of 0.05 in a later analysis. The presence/absence analyses assumed that sequencing depth was roughly uniform across donors, and that assumption may not be true. A later genetic analysis reported fewer N-insertions in productive TCRs among donors in an Asian-associated ancestry cluster than the roughly 700-donor mean. A further reported finding was that TCR beta sequences accurately predicted the HLA-A and HLA-B alleles for most subjects in the first cohort. In a later analysis, most CMV-associated TCR beta chains were found to appear HLA-restricted, with HLA associations seemingly driven largely by CMV exposure. Strong co-occurrence of HLA alleles, especially DR and DQ, made assigning TCR associations to individual alleles difficult.

The cohort was made up of 500 to 850 healthy bone marrow donors. At the time of sampling, all cohort members were nominally healthy, though unrecorded immune exposures were likely present. The donor was CMV seropositive and was included in the group of 250 to 350 seropositive cohort members. A peripheral blood sample was provided by each donor, and peripheral blood mononuclear cells were used for TCR beta sequencing. Genomic DNA was extracted from the blood cell samples with the Qiagen DNeasy Blood Extraction Kit. This clone has only one observation. Its specific antigen is unknown. No much larger clonotype is one base removed from it; base qualities were not supplied. Preparation of the library involved the immunoSEQ multiplex PCR assay. For the multiplex PCR, a mixture combining 60 forward primers for TCR Vbeta segments and 13 reverse primers for TCR Jbeta segments was used. The CDR3 region of rearranged TCR beta genes was amplified from genomic DNA with a multiplex PCR assay. On the Illumina HiSeq System, the amplified TCR beta libraries were sequenced as 87-base-pair reads. On the authors' methods: A later analysis tallied 75 million to 95 million unique TCR beta chains across the 600 to 700 repertoires, and some 10 million of those chains were shared by two or more donors. Raw reads were error-corrected and collapsed into unique sequences with a nearest-neighbor algorithm that merged closely related sequences to remove PCR and sequencing errors. To assign V, D and J gene segments, CDR3 sequences were aligned to IMGT reference sequences. Each retained sequence needed at least a six-nucleotide match to both a V gene segment and a J gene segment. A rearrangement counted as productive if the CDR3 had no stop codons and remained in frame with V and J, and every other rearrangement counted as non-productive. CDR3 was defined by IMGT convention, running from the second conserved V-encoded cysteine to the conserved J-encoded phenylalanine. Sequences without an unambiguous match to a single V gene segment were excluded from the earlier analysis of 500 to 700 of the donors. In an earlier analysis of approximately 560 of the donors, a V segment was called functional when productive rearrangements were above 56.7%, and segregating when the standard deviation between donors exceeded 5%. To diagnose cytomegalovirus status from the catalog of TCR beta chain sequences, a statistical classification framework was built. In a later analysis, TCR nucleotide sequences were compared against IMGT/GENE-DB human TR gene sequences so that V and J genes could be assigned. A later analysis assigned CDR3 sequences and most-parsimonious VDJ recombination scenarios with the TCRdist pipeline. A later analysis defined each TCR beta chain by its CDR3 amino acid sequence plus V-gene family, and excluded reads lacking a unique V-gene family. In a later analysis, around 650 highly shared, low-generation-probability nucleotide sequences were removed to address suspected cross-contamination and a sequencing artifact. For each public chain, a later analysis derived a clonal expansion index from normalized ranks of inferred template counts within each repertoire. In a later analysis, generation probabilities were computed using a VDJ recombination model fitted to out-of-frame rearrangements, and the results were checked against IGoR. A later analysis scored TCR-TCR, TCR-HLA and TCR-CMV co-occurrence with hypergeometric tests, applying a repertoire-size bias correction to TCR pairs. False discovery rates were estimated in a later analysis by permuting HLA or CMV assignments 20 times. In a later analysis, co-occurring TCRs were grouped using DBSCAN, with TCRdist sequence similarity added in when clustering inside HLA-allele-positive subsets. Repertoires with fewer than 30,000 or more than 120,000 public chains, plus five repertoires with anomalous nucleotide sharing, were excluded from co-occurrence clustering. TCRdb took over this immuneACCESS table, retaining in-frame rearrangements with V and J assigned. Such tables are incomplete; in checked studies, under half of the missing clones stem from an unresolved V gene, and the remainder is unexplained. The V and J calls and clone size were taken over from that table, and D and trimming were inferred from the DNA. Counted in this sample were about 170,000 clones; around 80% of them appeared once. Just over 2% of the sample is held by the ten biggest clonotypes.

Reading the germline V gene (reference sequence) gives CDR1 GTSNPN and CDR2 SVGIG. Measured from the cysteine to the phenylalanine, the CDR3 is 11 residues long. The retained sequence is limited to the CDR3, 33 bases, with the frame set at the first base. The junction shows trimming of 6 bases on V and 0 bases on J, plus 6 bases between the germline ends. The sequencing sample was made of PBMCs. This receptor was taken from a woman aged 25 to 39 in good health and CMV-seropositive. Recombination linked TRBV30 to TRBJ2-7; the D gene lacks a confident call. The DNA reads as follows: TGTGCCTGCGAGATCTCCTACGAGCAGTACTTC. This is translated as CACEISYEQYF.